This paragraph covers one T cell receptor beta chain sequence. The antigen is not known. The V segment lost 1 base and the J segment 0 bases; nucleotides outside the gene matches: 18. Germline CDR1 is LGHNA and CDR2 is YSLEER. This CDR3 region has 21 residues. The data originate from a study of T-cell memory formation after mild COVID-19. TCRdb fed the 5' RACE reads into MiXCR, producing one record per CDR3 protein. The sample carries around 250,000 distinct CDR3 sequences, around 16% recorded once. Study-wide points: Within pre-infection memory, some responding clones were found, suggesting cross-reactive memory joined. Shrinking CD4+ clones resided mostly in CM and EM, and CD8+ ones in EMRA.

The specimen was PBMCs or a T cell subset sorted from them (not recorded which). This rearrangement joins TRBV4-3 to TRBJ2-7, with 10 nucleotides matching TRBD1. The source is a man aged 18 to 29 who had mild COVID-19 (a few samples of this study predate the infection). Cell type and time point are not known. CDR3 sequence (DNA): TGCGCCAGCAGCCAAGCCACCGGGACAGGGGATCGATGGTTGCGCTCCTACGAGCAGTACGTC. It is translated as CASSQATGTGDRWLRSYEQYV.